This T cell receptor beta chain was observed in a study of T cell repertoires in aging, cancer and after chemotherapy (dated 2019 in TCRdb). Notes on the research overall: Six donor age groups were covered, ranging from 30 or younger up to 70 or older, and each group contained at least three individuals. To look at immunoaging and at how T cells reconstitute after chemotherapy, the study profiled TCR beta repertoires in peripheral blood from both healthy donors and cancer patients. In total, the full dataset held about 8.8 million TCR reads. A cohort of 218 cancer patients (more than 90 with hematological and some 120 with solid cancers) was assembled, and under 100 healthy donors were included as a reference group. In the solid tumor group, the paired samples taken before and after chemotherapy came from brain tumor (glioblastoma) patients given temozolomide-based therapy.

Instead of sorted cells or RNA, genomic DNA extracted from peripheral blood served as the source for amplifying TCR beta rearrangements. The full study reports these points: In healthy donors, the drop in TCR diversity with age came mainly from a loss of richness, whereas in cancer patients a loss of evenness also played a part. An increase in median generation probability over the chemotherapy interval was observed in both cancer cohorts, suggesting that the repertoire was reconstituted through rebound thymic output. Compared with age-matched healthy donors, untreated patients with either hematological or solid cancers had significantly lower TCR diversity in the blood along with higher clonality. It was noted by the authors that conclusions about immunological memory after chemotherapy cannot be drawn from the repertoire data.

The CDR3 contains 11 residues, cysteine and phenylalanine counted. The read is trimmed to its CDR3 DNA, 33 bases read in frame from base 1. V loses 7 bases of germline sequence and J loses 5 bases, and the interval between the two ends is 6 bases. The germline V gene (reference sequence) gives CDR1 as LNHDA and CDR2 as SQIVND. Multiplex touch-down PCR with a mixed TRB-A/B primer pool was used to amplify rearranged TRB sequences covering the V, D and J segments. Illumina adapters and sample indices were attached to the amplicons through two consecutive PCR reactions run with Phusion HS II polymerase. After gel purification with the NucleoSpin Gel and PCR Clean-up kit, the amplicons were checked using Qubit and an Agilent 2100 Bioanalyzer. Sequencing of the libraries was done on an Illumina MiSeq with paired-end, single-indexed 600-cycle runs. Regarding the original processing steps: Processing of the TRB sequences was carried out with MiXCR versions 2.12 and 3.0.5. A clone was defined as each unique CDR3 nucleotide sequence, and only productive sequences supported by at least two reads were kept. Shannon diversity, evenness, clonality (one minus evenness), and alpha-parameterized diversity profiles from alpha 0 to 5 were included as repertoire metrics. The IGoR algorithm was used to calculate generation probabilities for clones in the paired samples taken before and after chemotherapy. TCRdb reprocessed the public reads (quality trimming at Q25 with fastp, clone calling with MiXCR) and kept in-frame beta chains. When rows share a CDR3 protein, they turn into one entry using the most common DNA and genes. TCRdb, not the authors, supplied the V and J calls. The sample yields over 1,500 distinct CDR3 sequences; about 55% were counted once. Together, the top ten hold 6.5% of the sample.

Worth noting for this clonotype: The antigen it recognizes is unknown. No base qualities exist here, and no much larger clone lies one base off it.

The chain was built from TRBV19 and TRBJ1-5; there is no confident call for the D gene. The receptor was derived from a human donor with a solid tumor. Sequencing was done on a sample of blood. The CDR3 protein sequence reads: CASINYQPQHF. The bases read TGTGCCAGTATTAACTATCAGCCCCAGCATTTT.